These 21 T cell receptor beta chains share one sample of origin, sequenced in a study of blood T cell repertoires in COVID-19. Only in-frame clones appear in the TCRdb table, and some are missing; sequencing was by immunoSEQ multiplex PCR. The table includes about 130,000 clones, about four fifths detected once. Input material: peripheral blood. The source is a man aged 40-55 years with active or convalescent COVID-19.

The chain combines TRBV7-9 with TRBJ2-1; TRBD1 might be the D (6 bases). CDR3 size: 13 residues. Trimming took 7 bases from V and 8 from J, leaving 15 bases between them. Per germline, CDR1 SEHNR and CDR2 FQNEAQ (reference sequence). Here the CDR3 reads CASNLQGWDEQFF. The CDR3 region has the DNA TGTGCCAGCAACCTACAGGGATGGGATGAGCAGTTCTTC.

V usage is TRBV19 and J usage is TRBJ1-5; tentative D call: TRBD1 (5 bases). There are 14 residues in the CDR3. V lost 9 bases to trimming and J lost 7 bases, with 19 bases between them. Germline CDR1 is LNHDA and CDR2 is SQIVND (reference sequence). Here the CDR3 DNA reads TGTGCCAGCAAAAGGGGATCCCCGAGCCAGCCCCAGCATTTT. Amino acids: CASKRGSPSQPQHF. Looking up the rest from reference TRBV19 and TRBJ1-5 gives the full variable domain: DGGITQSPKYLFRKEGQNVTLSCEQNLNHDAMYWYRQDPGQGLRLIYYSQIVNDFQKGDIAEGYSVSREKKESFPLTVTSAQKNPTAFYLCASKRGSPSQPQHFGDGTRLSIL.

This chain uses TRBV10-3 with TRBJ2-2; possibly TRBD1 for D (6 bases). V shed 2 bases and J shed 4 bases, with 11 bases lying between them. The germline CDR1 and CDR2 sequences are ENHRY and SYGVKD. The CDR3 contains 15 residues. As DNA, the CDR3 is TGTGCCATCAGTGAGAACGGACAGCCCACCGGGGAGCTGTTTTTT. Residues: CAISENGQPTGELFF.

The chain links TRBV9 to TRBJ2-3; D not certain. Trimming pared 0 bases from V and 2 bases from J, leaving 7 bases between. CDR1 and CDR2 from the germline V gene are SGDLS and YYNGEE. The CDR3 contains 14 residues. DNA for the CDR3: TGTGCCAGCAGCGTAGGACTTTACACAGATACGCAGTATTTT. Translated, it gives CASSVGLYTDTQYF.

The chain uses TRBV4-3 and TRBJ2-1; no definite D call. Trimming stripped 0 bases from V and 0 bases from J, with 9 bases between. Germline loops: CDR1 LGHNA, CDR2 YSLEER. This CDR3 region has 16 residues. CDR3 loop: CASSQEIGSSYNEQFF. As DNA, the CDR3 is TGCGCCAGCAGCCAAGAGATTGGTAGCTCCTACAATGAGCAGTTCTTC.

The chain links TRBV7-8 to TRBJ1-3, with no clear D. Trimming took 1 base from V and 8 from J, leaving 15 bases between them. This CDR3 region has 15 residues. CDR1 is SGHVS and CDR2 is FQNEAQ in the germline V gene. This chain's CDR3 is CASSLVFGYGHTIYF. CDR3 sequence (DNA): TGTGCCAGCAGCTTAGTCTTCGGTTACGGTCACACCATATATTTT.

This rearrangement joins TRBV7-2 to TRBJ2-3, with TRBD2 identical over 15 bases. Looked up from germline, CDR1 is SGHTA and CDR2 is FQGNSA. This CDR3 has 17 amino acids. V dropped 7 bases and J dropped 3; count of bases not matched to a gene: 8. The CDR3 nucleotides read TGTGCCAGCACCAAGGGACTAGCGGGGGGATGGACAGATACGCAGTATTTT. As protein: CASTKGLAGGWTDTQYF. The complete variable domain, with remaining parts taken from reference TRBV7-2 and TRBJ2-3, reads GAGVSQSPSNKVTEKGKDVELRCDPISGHTALYWYRQSLGQGLEFLIYFQGNSAPDKSGLPSDRFSAERTGGSVSTLTIQRTQQEDSAVYLCASTKGLAGGWTDTQYFGPGTRLTVL.

V is TRBV7-9 and J is TRBJ2-7; perhaps TRBD2 as D (6 bases). The V end was cut by 1 base, the J end by 6 bases, with 16 bases between. The CDR3 extends over 15 amino acids. Germline V gives CDR1 SEHNR, CDR2 FQNEAQ (reference sequence). CDR3 loop: CASSLGRGLAGEQYF. As DNA, the CDR3 is TGTGCCAGCAGCTTAGGGCGGGGCCTAGCCGGCGAGCAGTACTTC.

This clone was observed a few times. The chain is built from TRBV2 and TRBJ1-6; 9 bases line up with TRBD1. CDR3 length: 14 residues. V was pared by 8 bases and J by 7 bases, with 6 bases of the junction left unmatched. The germline CDR1 and CDR2 sequences are SNHLY and FYNNEI. The CDR3, as DNA: TGTGCCAGCGGCCGGGACAGGGACAATTCACCCCTCCACTTT. It yields the protein CASGRDRDNSPLHF.

The chain is built from TRBV19 and TRBJ2-2; possible D gene TRBD2, 6 bases. Germline V gives CDR1 LNHDA, CDR2 SQIVND (reference sequence). V was cut by 6 bases and J by 4 bases, with 12 bases left in between. The CDR3 is made up of 14 amino acids. DNA for the CDR3: TGTGCCAGTAGCGGGACTCCATTCACCGGGGAGCTGTTTTTT. Amino acid sequence: CASSGTPFTGELFF.

The CDR3 DNA reads as TGTGCCAGCAGCACCGGACTAGCGGAGACCCAGTACTTC. Its protein is CASSTGLAETQYF. J is TRBJ2-5 and V is TRBV7-3, with 9 bases aligning to TRBD2. The CDR3 has 13 amino acids. V lost 5 bases to trimming and J lost 5 bases; unmatched junction nucleotides: 3. CDR1 is SGHTA, CDR2 FQGTGA, per germline.

The V and J genes are TRBV28 and TRBJ2-3; 8 positions match TRBD2. Germline V CDR1 and CDR2: MDHEN, SYDVKM. The CDR3 length is 16 residues. Germline trimming cut 6 bases from V and 0 bases from J; bases unmatched to any gene: 8. Written as DNA, the CDR3 is TGTGCCAGCAGCTCTCCTGCGGGGGGTAGCACAGATACGCAGTATTTT. The encoded protein is CASSSPAGGSTDTQYF.

This sequence joins TRBV6-5 and TRBJ1-3, with D tentatively TRBD1 (5 bases). CDR3 size: 15 residues. Trimming left V 2 bases short and J 4 bases short, with 12 bases between. CDR1 and CDR2 from the germline V gene are MNHEY and SVGAGI. The DNA of the CDR3 is TGTGCCAGCAGTTACGACAGAACCGGCGGAAACACCATATATTTT. Translating gives CASSYDRTGGNTIYF.

The chain is built from TRBV5-8 and TRBJ2-2; 8 bases fit TRBD2. Losses at the gene ends were 4 bases for V and 4 bases for J; bases not matched to a gene: 9. The V gene's germline CDR1 is SGHTS and CDR2 YDEGEE. The CDR3 totals 16 residues. CDR3 DNA: TGTGCCAGCAGCCCCGGGACTAGAGGCGGCACCGGGGAGCTGTTTTTT. It translates to CASSPGTRGGTGELFF.

The chain joins TRBV7-3 to TRBJ1-3, with a possible D match to TRBD1 (5 bases). Germline CDR1 SGHTA, CDR2 FQGTGA. V shed 5 bases and J shed 0 bases, with 11 bases lying between them. The CDR3 sequence is 15 residues long. Written as DNA, the CDR3 is TGTGCCAGCAGCACGGGGGGAAGCTCTGGAAACACCATATATTTT. This codes for CASSTGGSSGNTIYF.

V usage is TRBV30 and J usage is TRBJ1-5; perhaps TRBD1 as D (6 bases). Germline CDR1 is GTSNPN and CDR2 is SVGIG (reference sequence). The V end lost 6 bases, the J end lost 8 bases, and 14 bases lay between the germline ends. The CDR3 spans 12 residues. CDR3 amino acids: CACQQGWEPQHF. CDR3 nucleotide sequence: TGTGCCTGTCAACAGGGTTGGGAGCCCCAGCATTTT.

This clone was counted only a few times. V gene TRBV7-2 combines with J gene TRBJ2-3, with 8 bases fitting TRBD1. V lost 2 bases and J lost 5; bases outside the gene matches: 3. In germline, CDR1 is SGHTA, CDR2 FQGNSA. CDR3 length equals 14 residues. The CDR3 spells CASSLMTGVDTQYF. CDR3 bases: TGTGCCAGCAGCTTAATGACAGGGGTAGATACGCAGTATTTT.

The chain links TRBV7-3 to TRBJ1-4, with D possibly being TRBD1 (5 bases). CDR1 is SGHTA and CDR2 is FQGTGA in the germline V gene. V shed 4 bases and J shed 5 bases, with 14 bases lying between them. There are 15 residues in the CDR3. This CDR3 reads CASSSSMGGNEKLFF. In nucleotides, the CDR3 is TGTGCCAGCAGCTCCTCAATGGGGGGGAATGAAAAACTGTTTTTT.

CDR3 sequence reads: CASSPMTGTLNTIYF. The CDR3 nucleotides are TGTGCCAGCTCACCAATGACAGGGACTTTAAACACCATATATTTT. This chain uses TRBV18 with TRBJ1-3; 7 bases are a match to TRBD1. Germline values: CDR1 KGHSH, CDR2 LQKENI. Unmatched junction bases numbered 7, after V lost 2 bases and J lost 6 bases. The CDR3 extends over 15 amino acids.

This clone appeared a single time. The CDR3 sequence: CASSVYRDNEQFF. In DNA, the CDR3 is TGTGCCAGCAGTGTTTACCGGGACAATGAGCAGTTCTTC. The chain links TRBV6-4 to TRBJ2-1; D remains unclear. CDR3 length: 13 amino acids. Germline CDR1 MRHNA, CDR2 SNTAGT. Trimming stripped 4 bases from V and 5 bases from J, with 9 bases between.

A single count supports this clone. This chain connects TRBV29-1 to TRBJ1-6; D is unresolved. The V end was cut by 2 bases, the J end by 7 bases, with 15 bases between. The CDR3 length is 15 residues. The germline gives CDR1 SQVTM, CDR2 ANQGSEA. CDR3 sequence: CSVETREASNSPLHF. As DNA, the CDR3 is TGCAGCGTTGAAACTAGGGAGGCGAGCAATTCACCCCTCCACTTT.